The 28 T cell receptor beta chains below were found in one sample sequenced in a study of blood T cell repertoires in COVID-19 (dated by TCRdb to 2018 to 2021). To prepare the library, the immunoSEQ multiplex PCR assay was applied. TCRdb mirrors the immuneACCESS table, restricted to in-frame sequences. Some clones are absent from its copies; in checked studies, under half trace to an unresolved V gene, and the reason for the others is unknown. This sample has around 340,000 clones in its table, and around 80% of those were observed once. The top ten clonotypes cover 3% of the sample. The specimen was peripheral blood. The source of these receptors is a man between 25 and 39 years old with active or convalescent COVID-19.

This clone was counted only a few times. The genes are TRBV9 and TRBJ1-2; D is perhaps TRBD1 (6 bases). The CDR3 covers 15 residues. V was clipped by 7 bases and J by 5 bases, with 21 bases between them. The germline V gene has CDR1 SGDLS and CDR2 YYNGEE. The CDR3 spells CASSSLGGARYGYTF. CDR3 nucleotide sequence: TGTGCCAGCTCCTCCCTCGGGGGGGCGCGATATGGCTACACCTTC.

The chain joins TRBV7-2 to TRBJ1-5, with TRBD1 as a possible D gene (5 bases). The ends were cut back, 5 bases at V and 7 bases at J, with 12 bases in the middle. CDR3 length: 13 residues. Per germline, CDR1 SGHTA and CDR2 FQGNSA. Here the CDR3 DNA reads TGTGCCAGCAGCCGGGGGGGGAAGCAGCCCCAGCATTTT. Its translation: CASSRGGKQPQHF.

This clone was detected once. The chain recombines TRBV4-2 with TRBJ2-1; the match to TRBD2 covers 9 bases. CDR3 length: 16 residues. The V and J ends lost 0 bases and 3 bases, in that order; junction bases with no gene match: 3. CDR1 and CDR2 from the germline V gene are LGHNA and YNFKEQ. CDR3 in amino acids: CASSQDPTSGYNEQFF. The CDR3 nucleotides are TGTGCCAGCAGCCAAGATCCGACTAGCGGCTACAATGAGCAGTTCTTC.

This clone was seen more than once but under ten times. The chain employs TRBV5-1 and TRBJ2-2, with 14 bases matching TRBD2. The CDR3 covers 16 residues. V was clipped by 4 bases and J by 3 bases; unmatched bases: 2. Germline lookup yields CDR1 SGHRS and CDR2 YFSETQ. The CDR3 sequence: CASSTGLAGDTGELFF. The CDR3, as DNA: TGCGCCAGCAGCACGGGACTAGCGGGAGACACCGGGGAGCTGTTTTTT.

V and J are TRBV24-1 and TRBJ2-7; weak D call: TRBD2 (5 bases). The CDR3 is made up of 14 amino acids. The germline V gene has CDR1 KGHDR and CDR2 SFDVKD. Trimming removed 2 bases at V and 2 bases at J, with 9 bases between. CDR3 coding DNA: TGTGCCACCAGTGATTCTACTAGGGCCTACGAGCAGTACTTC. Translating it yields CATSDSTRAYEQYF.

This chain links TRBV7-3 with TRBJ2-5; 7 positions match TRBD2. The germline CDR1 and CDR2 sequences are SGHTA and FQGTGA. The CDR3 contains 15 residues. V dropped 6 bases and J dropped 1; count of bases not matched to a gene: 8. CDR3 loop: CASRAGVGAQETQYF. In DNA, the CDR3 is TGTGCCAGCAGGGCGGGGGTTGGGGCCCAAGAGACCCAGTACTTC.

The chain uses TRBV3-1 (or the pseudogene TRBV3-2) and TRBJ1-2, with a tentative D call TRBD1 (5 bases). The CDR3 has 14 residues. Germline values: CDR1 LGHDT, CDR2 YNNKEL (reference sequence). The V and J ends lost 3 bases and 3 bases respectively, with 11 bases between them. As DNA, the CDR3 is TGTGCCAGCAGCCAGTCAGGAGGGGACTATGGCTACACCTTC. Encoded protein: CASSQSGGDYGYTF.

This sequence joins TRBV2 and TRBJ2-7; TRBD1 agrees at 10 bases. J lost 4 bases, V lost 2 bases, and 5 bases had no gene match. Germline V gives CDR1 SNHLY, CDR2 FYNNEI. The CDR3 sequence is 15 residues long. In DNA, the CDR3 is TGTGCCAGCAGTGAATCCCGGGACAGGGGTTACGAGCAGTACTTC. Translation gives CASSESRDRGYEQYF.

The chain links TRBV5-1 to TRBJ2-3, with a possible D match to TRBD1 (6 bases). This CDR3 spans 15 amino acids. Germline V lookup: CDR1 SGHRS, CDR2 YFSETQ. Trimming took off 2 bases at V and 0 bases at J, with 10 bases between the two ends. Here the CDR3 DNA reads TGCGCCAGCAGCTTTGGACAGACAAGCACAGATACGCAGTATTTT. Its protein is CASSFGQTSTDTQYF.

This sequence joins TRBV2 and TRBJ2-1; tentative D call: TRBD1 (5 bases). The CDR3 contains 11 residues. Trimming left V 7 bases short and J 15 bases short, with 16 bases between. Germline V gene lookup returns CDR1 SNHLY and CDR2 FYNNEI. The CDR3 here is CASTWGRSSFF. The DNA for the CDR3 is TGTGCCAGCACATGGGGCAGGTCATCGTTCTTC.

The J gene is TRBJ2-1, the V gene TRBV24-1, with 14 bases lining up with TRBD2. J was trimmed by 8 bases and V by 3 bases; bases with no gene match: 11. CDR1 KGHDR and CDR2 SFDVKD come from the germline V gene. The CDR3 is made up of 18 amino acids. DNA of the CDR3: TGTGCCACCAGTGATCTGGGGACTAGCGGGGGTGGTGGCGATGAGCAGTTCTTC. Its translation is CATSDLGTSGGGGDEQFF.

The chain joins TRBV7-9 to TRBJ1-1; D ambiguous. Germline V gene lookup returns CDR1 SEHNR and CDR2 FQNEAQ (reference sequence). The CDR3 length is 14 residues. The germline V and J ends were trimmed by 1 base and 5 bases, with 11 bases remaining between them. The CDR3 sequence: CASSLGSGGTEAFF. In DNA, the CDR3 is TGTGCCAGCAGCTTAGGTTCGGGAGGGACTGAAGCTTTCTTT. The full variable domain, with the rest looked up from reference TRBV7-9 and TRBJ1-1, is DTGVSQNPRHKITKRGQNVTFRCDPISEHNRLYWYRQTLGQGPEFLTYFQNEAQLEKSRLLSDRFSAERPKGSFSTLEIQRTEQGDSAMYLCASSLGSGGTEAFFGQGTRLTVV.

This rearrangement joins TRBV18 to TRBJ2-5; 7 bases map to TRBD2. Germline CDR1 reads KGHSH; CDR2 reads LQKENI. Losses at the gene ends were 3 bases for V and 5 bases for J; bases not matched to a gene: 3. The CDR3 has 13 residues. The CDR3 coding sequence is TGTGCCAGCTCACCGACTAGCATGGAGACCCAGTACTTC. The encoded protein is CASSPTSMETQYF.

This rearrangement joins TRBV4-3 to TRBJ2-1; 8 bases agree with TRBD1. Germline trimming cut 0 bases from V and 8 bases from J; bases unmatched to any gene: 6. The CDR3 sequence is 15 residues long. The germline V gene has CDR1 LGHNA and CDR2 YSLEER. The chain's CDR3 is CASSQEWTGWDEQFF. CDR3 sequence (DNA): TGCGCCAGCAGCCAAGAATGGACAGGGTGGGATGAGCAGTTCTTC.

V and J are TRBV7-2 and TRBJ1-1; D ambiguous. The CDR3 totals 14 residues. Germline V gives CDR1 SGHTA, CDR2 FQGNSA. Trimming removed 0 bases from V and 0 bases from J, with 5 bases in between. The CDR3 DNA follows: TGTGCCAGCAGCTTAGCTTCCTTGAACACTGAAGCTTTCTTT. This gives the protein CASSLASLNTEAFF.

V usage is TRBV7-9 and J usage is TRBJ2-1; TRBD2 matches at 8 bases. The CDR3 has 12 residues. Germline V gene sequence: CDR1 SEHNR, CDR2 FQNEAQ (reference sequence). Trimming at V came to 10 bases and at J to 2 bases, leaving 1 base not matched to a gene. CDR3 nucleotides: TGTGCCACTAGCGGGCCCTACAATGAGCAGTTCTTC. Translation: CATSGPYNEQFF.

As concerns this clone: The sample has other DNA sequences that encode this CDR3 too. J is TRBJ1-1 and V is TRBV7-2; 8 bases fit TRBD1. Germline V gene sequence: CDR1 SGHTA, CDR2 FQGNSA. V trimming: 3 bases; J trimming: 4 bases; junction bases outside the gene matches: 1. The CDR3 extends over 13 amino acids. In DNA form, the CDR3 reads TGTGCCAGCAGCTTGGACAGGGTCACTGAAGCTTTCTTT. As protein: CASSLDRVTEAFF.

The rearrangement uses TRBV19 and TRBJ1-4; TRBD1 matches at 7 bases. CDR1 and CDR2 (germline): LNHDA, SQIVND (reference sequence). The CDR3 spans 15 residues. After removal of 4 bases from V and 7 bases from J, the junction contained 9 bases not matched to a gene. As DNA, the CDR3 is TGTGCCAGTAGTACCAACAGGGGTGTGGGTGAAAAACTGTTTTTT. It encodes CASSTNRGVGEKLFF.

This chain uses TRBV30 with TRBJ2-3, with no clear D. Germline CDR1 GTSNPN, CDR2 SVGIG (reference sequence). CDR3 size: 12 residues. V was trimmed by 7 bases and J by 5 bases, leaving 13 bases between them. The CDR3 nucleotides read TGTGCCTTGGGGTCCCCAGGAGATACGCAGTATTTT. Translating gives CALGSPGDTQYF.

There are many counts of this clone. The rearrangement links TRBV5-6 to TRBJ1-5, with 8 nucleotides matching TRBD1. The CDR3 is 14 residues long. The germline V gene has CDR1 SGHDT and CDR2 YYEEEE. After removal of 1 base from V and 5 bases from J, the junction contained 2 bases not matched to a gene. CDR3: CASSLWTGYQPQHF. The CDR3 DNA sequence: TGTGCCAGCAGCTTGTGGACAGGGTATCAGCCCCAGCATTTT. Full variable domain (outside the CDR3, taken from reference TRBV5-6 and TRBJ1-5): DAGVTQSPTHLIKTRGQQVTLRCSPKSGHDTVSWYQQALGQGPQFIFQYYEEEERQRGNFPDRFSGHQFPNYSSELNVNALLLGDSALYLCASSLWTGYQPQHFGDGTRLSIL.

The chain joins TRBV3-1 (or the pseudogene TRBV3-2) to TRBJ1-4; D might be TRBD1 (5 bases). The CDR3 consists of 16 residues. Germline CDR1 is LGHDT and CDR2 is YNNKEL (reference sequence). Trimming took off 0 bases at V and 7 bases at J, with 15 bases between the two ends. CDR3 sequence reads: CASSQEGGIPGEKLFF. CDR3 nucleotide sequence: TGTGCCAGCAGCCAAGAGGGGGGGATACCGGGTGAAAAACTGTTTTTT.

The table lists this clone with a count of one. The chain couples TRBV30 to TRBJ2-5; 10 nucleotides agree with TRBD2. The V gene's germline CDR1 is GTSNPN and CDR2 SVGIG (reference sequence). The CDR3 sequence is 14 residues long. V gave up 3 bases and J gave up 6 bases; unmatched junction bases: 7. This CDR3 reads CAWRPAGGLQTQYF. CDR3 in DNA: TGTGCCTGGAGACCAGCGGGAGGGCTACAGACCCAGTACTTC.

The J gene is TRBJ2-5, the V gene TRBV9; no clear D gene. This CDR3 comprises 14 residues. Germline CDR1 SGDLS, CDR2 YYNGEE. Trimming left V 0 bases short and J 4 bases short, with 10 bases between. The CDR3 region has the DNA TGTGCCAGCAGCGTAGACCTAGTCTTAGAGACCCAGTACTTC. Its protein is CASSVDLVLETQYF.

The chain carries TRBV4-3 and TRBJ1-6; D ambiguous. The V end lost 0 bases, the J end lost 9 bases, and 12 bases lay between the germline ends. Germline V lookup: CDR1 LGHNA, CDR2 YSLEER. This CDR3 contains 15 residues. DNA for the CDR3: TGCGCCAGCAGCCAAGAGGGCCGGTTGTCTTCACCCCTCCACTTT. Amino acid sequence: CASSQEGRLSSPLHF.

This chain uses TRBV6-1 with TRBJ2-1; no reliable D call. Germline lookup yields CDR1 MNHNS and CDR2 SASEGT. Trimming took off 3 bases at V and 4 bases at J, with 7 bases between the two ends. CDR3 length: 13 amino acids. The CDR3 region is CASSDGPYNEQFF. The CDR3 bases are TGTGCCAGCAGTGATGGCCCTTACAATGAGCAGTTCTTC.

J is TRBJ1-2 and V is TRBV5-1; TRBD1 agrees at 10 bases. CDR3 length: 16 amino acids. V was pared by 7 bases and J by 6 bases, with 15 bases of the junction left unmatched. CDR1 is SGHRS, CDR2 YFSETQ, per germline. Written as DNA, the CDR3 is TGCGCCAGCGGACGAGACAGGGGGCAAGGTAAGGATGGCTACACCTTC. Protein product: CASGRDRGQGKDGYTF.

In the case of this clone: This specimen includes other DNA sequences encoding the same CDR3. The chain is built from TRBV5-1 and TRBJ1-3, with D maybe TRBD1 (5 bases). This CDR3 is built from 14 residues. Per the germline V gene, CDR1 is SGHRS and CDR2 is YFSETQ. Trimming stripped 0 bases from V and 4 bases from J, with 8 bases between. The CDR3 region has the DNA TGCGCCAGCAGCTTGGAGGGGCCGGGAAACACCATATATTTT. It codes for CASSLEGPGNTIYF. Full variable domain (rest looked up from reference TRBV5-1 and TRBJ1-3): KAGVTQTPRYLIKTRGQQVTLSCSPISGHRSVSWYQQTPGQGLQFLFEYFSETQRNKGNFPGRFSGRQFSNSRSEMNVSTLELGDSALYLCASSLEGPGNTIYFGEGSWLTVV.

This chain connects TRBV15 to TRBJ2-1; 7 bases match TRBD2. Germline trimming cut 4 bases from V and 2 bases from J; bases unmatched to any gene: 11. The CDR3 spans 17 residues. Germline V lookup: CDR1 LNHNV, CDR2 YYDKDF (reference sequence). CDR3 nucleotides: TGTGCCACCAGCATCCCAAGGGGAGGGCGGACCTACAATGAGCAGTTCTTC. It is translated as CATSIPRGGRTYNEQFF.